Listed below are T cell receptor beta chains from one sample, sequenced in a study of blood T cell repertoires in COVID-19. Some clones are missing from TCRdb's copy, which holds only in-frame ones; the method was immunoSEQ multiplex PCR. The data show 56,000 or so clones, 80% to 90% seen once. The sequenced sample was peripheral blood. These receptors originate from a man aged 45-65 years with acute or convalescent COVID-19. CDR3s include the opening cysteine and the closing phenylalanine or tryptophan. A D gene is named only where the DNA matches it firmly. Expanded clones are given a class, and other clones once, few, many or no size at all.

>TRBJ2-1|14|TRBD2|TRBV6-2/TRBV6-3|-
CASSYSTSGSEQFF
TGTGCCAGCAGTTACTCGACTAGCGGGAGTGAGCAGTTCTTC
>TRBJ2-5|12|-|TRBV4-1|-
CASIGPQETQYF
TGCGCCAGCATTGGGCCCCAAGAGACCCAGTACTTC
>TRBJ1-3|16|TRBD1|TRBV11-2|-
CASSFALQGAGNTIYF
TGTGCCAGCAGCTTCGCGCTACAGGGGGCTGGAAACACCATATATTTT
>TRBJ2-1|15|-|TRBV19|-
CASSTPGLAYNEQFF
TGTGCCAGTAGTACGCCGGGATTGGCCTACAATGAGCAGTTCTTC
>TRBJ2-3|13|-|TRBV5-1|-
CASSLVVTDTQYF
TGCGCCAGCAGCTTGGTCGTCACAGATACGCAGTATTTT
>TRBJ2-3|16|TRBD1|TRBV7-8|few
CASSGRWQGVPDTQYF
TGTGCCAGCAGCGGTAGATGGCAGGGGGTACCCGATACGCAGTATTTT
>TRBJ1-2|15|TRBD1|TRBV18|-
CASSQYGTVNYGYTF
TGTGCCAGCTCACAGTACGGGACAGTTAACTATGGCTACACCTTC
>TRBJ1-1|16|-|TRBV4-1|-
CASSQEIVGRRHEAFF
TGCGCCAGCAGCCAAGAGATTGTGGGCCGACGCCATGAAGCTTTCTTT
>TRBJ2-1|14|TRBD2|TRBV30|once
CAWALWGGYNEQFF
TGTGCCTGGGCTCTCTGGGGGGGCTACAATGAGCAGTTCTTC
>TRBJ2-2|14|-|TRBV5-1|-
CASYDSANTGELFF
TGCGCCAGCTATGACAGCGCGAACACCGGGGAGCTGTTTTTT
>TRBJ1-1|16|TRBD1|TRBV19|-
CASSPIGTGEYTEAFF
TGTGCCAGTAGCCCGATAGGGACAGGGGAATACACTGAAGCTTTCTTT
>TRBJ2-1|16|TRBD2|TRBV5-1|few
CASSLPTSGGLSEQFF
TGCGCCAGCAGCTTACCCACTAGCGGGGGGCTCAGTGAGCAGTTCTTC
>TRBJ2-1|14|-|TRBV5-6|-
CASSLIATAQEQFF
TGTGCCAGCAGCTTGATCGCTACCGCACAGGAGCAGTTCTTC
>TRBJ1-6|15|TRBD1|TRBV7-3|-
CASSPGTGPNSPLHF
TGTGCCAGCAGCCCAGGGACAGGGCCCAATTCACCCCTCCACTTT
>TRBJ1-4|15|TRBD1|TRBV9|-
CASSVGGTANEKLFF
TGTGCCAGCAGCGTAGGAGGGACAGCTAATGAAAAACTGTTTTTT
>TRBJ2-1|15|TRBD1|TRBV5-8|once
CASSLVGTGANEQFF
TGTGCCAGCAGCCTCGTAGGGACAGGGGCCAATGAGCAGTTCTTC
>TRBJ1-1|14|-|TRBV7-3|once
CASSSQGRDAEAFF
TGTGCCAGCAGCTCGCAGGGGAGGGATGCTGAAGCTTTCTTT
>TRBJ1-1|14|-|TRBV6-5|once
CASSYSIGQGRAFF
TGTGCCAGCAGTTACTCGATAGGGCAGGGGAGAGCTTTCTTT
>TRBJ1-2|13|-|TRBV19|few
CASSMKGYDGYTF
TGTGCCAGTAGTATGAAGGGGTACGATGGCTACACCTTC
>TRBJ2-1|14|-|TRBV20-1|-
CSASRTTNYNEQFF
TGCAGTGCTAGTCGGACTACCAACTACAATGAGCAGTTCTTC
>TRBJ2-1|18|TRBD2|TRBV11-2|-
CASSLGLAGGGSYNEQFF
TGTGCCAGCAGCTTGGGACTAGCGGGAGGGGGCTCCTACAATGAGCAGTTCTTC
>TRBJ2-1|16|TRBD2|TRBV7-9|-
CASSFLTLAGDSEQFF
TGTGCCAGCAGCTTCTTAACTCTAGCGGGAGATAGTGAGCAGTTCTTC
>TRBJ2-7|16|-|TRBV7-8|-
CASTPRAAVWTYEQYF
TGTGCCAGCACCCCCCGTGCGGCAGTCTGGACCTACGAGCAGTACTTC
>TRBJ2-1|14|TRBD2|TRBV2|-
CAGASGSRGNEQFF
TGTGCCGGAGCTAGCGGGAGTAGAGGCAATGAGCAGTTCTTC
>TRBJ2-7|15|-|TRBV4-1|-
CASSQTGTPNYEQYF
TGCGCCAGCAGCCAGACCGGGACACCTAACTACGAGCAGTACTTC
>TRBJ1-6|14|-|TRBV28|once
CASNSGGGNSPLHF
TGTGCCAGCAATTCTGGGGGGGGTAATTCACCCCTCCACTTT
>TRBJ2-1|12|-|TRBV25-1|-
CASGTGSNEQFF
TGTGCCAGCGGCACAGGGAGCAATGAGCAGTTCTTC
>TRBJ1-5|16|-|TRBV19|-
CASSIGWGRDNQPQHF
TGTGCCAGTAGTATAGGGTGGGGGAGGGACAATCAGCCCCAGCATTTT
>TRBJ2-1|14|-|TRBV10-2|-
CASSESLAWDEQFF
TGCGCCAGCAGTGAGTCGCTAGCGTGGGATGAGCAGTTCTTC
>TRBJ1-3|15|-|TRBV6-5|-
CASSYRPGSGNTIYF
TGTGCCAGCAGTTACCGACCCGGGTCCGGAAACACCATATATTTT
>TRBJ1-1|14|-|TRBV28|-
CASSLGGANTEAFF
TGTGCCAGCAGTTTAGGGGGGGCTAACACTGAAGCTTTCTTT
>TRBJ2-5|17|TRBD2|TRBV30|-
CAWSATSGGGYQETQYF
TGTGCCTGGAGTGCGACTAGCGGGGGGGGGTACCAAGAGACCCAGTACTTC
>TRBJ1-1|14|-|TRBV7-6|-
CASSPTGMNTEAFF
TGTGCCAGCAGCCCCACCGGGATGAACACTGAAGCTTTCTTT
>TRBJ2-5|15|-|TRBV9|-
CASSVDLSLGETQYF
TGTGCCAGCAGCGTAGACCTGAGTCTCGGGGAGACCCAGTACTTC
>TRBJ2-2|16|-|TRBV28|-
CASSPLGRGYTGELFF
TGTGCCAGCAGTCCTCTCGGAAGGGGTTATACCGGGGAGCTGTTTTTT
>TRBJ1-6|13|-|TRBV5-4|-
CASSFEQGSPLHF
TGTGCCAGCAGCTTTGAACAGGGCTCACCCCTCCACTTT
>TRBJ2-7|12|-|TRBV12-3/TRBV12-4|-
CASSFLSGEQYF
TGTGCCAGCAGTTTTCTGTCCGGGGAGCAGTACTTC
>TRBJ1-5|14|-|TRBV4-2|-
CASSQGTDDQPQHF
TGTGCCAGCAGCCAAGGGACAGACGATCAGCCCCAGCATTTT
>TRBJ2-4|13|TRBD2|TRBV28|-
CASSLGGEGIQYF
TGTGCCAGCAGTTTGGGGGGGGAGGGCATTCAGTACTTC
>TRBJ1-2|13|-|TRBV29-1|-
CSVELLSGYGYTF
TGCAGCGTTGAGCTGCTCTCAGGGTATGGCTACACCTTC
>TRBJ2-7|13|-|TRBV4-1|few
CASSQVGVYEQYF
TGCGCCAGCAGCCAAGTAGGGGTCTACGAGCAGTACTTC
>TRBJ1-1|15|TRBD1|TRBV2|few
CASRGPGGGGTEAFF
TGTGCCAGCAGAGGTCCAGGGGGCGGTGGGACTGAAGCTTTCTTT
>TRBJ2-5|13|-|TRBV3-1/TRBV3-2|-
CASSQGAQETQYF
TGTGCCAGCAGCCAAGGCGCGCAAGAGACCCAGTACTTC
>TRBJ2-7|15|TRBD1|TRBV5-6|-
CASSPGTGSSYEQYF
TGTGCCAGCAGCCCTGGGACAGGGAGCTCCTACGAGCAGTACTTC
>TRBJ1-2|14|TRBD1|TRBV19|-
CASSIDRVDYGYTF
TGTGCCAGTAGTATCGACAGGGTGGACTATGGCTACACCTTC
>TRBJ2-7|14|TRBD2|TRBV6-6|few
CASSYRREGNEQYF
TGTGCCAGCAGTTACAGGCGGGAGGGTAACGAGCAGTACTTC
>TRBJ1-3|17|-|TRBV18|-
CASSPMPQGDSGNTIYF
TGTGCCAGCTCACCAATGCCACAGGGAGACTCTGGAAACACCATATATTTT
>TRBJ1-2|14|TRBD1|TRBV25-1|once
CASSDRGPRYGYTF
TGTGCCAGCAGTGACAGGGGGCCCCGTTATGGCTACACCTTC
>TRBJ2-3|13|-|TRBV7-3|-
CASSLTTADTQYF
TGTGCCAGCAGCTTAACGACAGCAGATACGCAGTATTTT
>TRBJ2-7|12|-|TRBV2|-
CASSEIAYEQYF
TGTGCCAGCAGTGAAATAGCGTACGAGCAGTACTTC
>TRBJ2-3|16|TRBD2|TRBV11-2|-
CASSLALAGVSDTQYF
TGTGCCAGCAGCTTAGCTCTAGCGGGTGTGTCAGATACGCAGTATTTT
>TRBJ2-1|14|-|TRBV11-3|-
CASSLNSGYNEQFF
TGTGCCAGCAGCTTGAATAGCGGATACAATGAGCAGTTCTTC
>TRBJ2-1|14|-|TRBV13|once
CASSPGLHVGEQFF
TGTGCCAGCAGCCCGGGACTCCATGTCGGTGAGCAGTTCTTC
>TRBJ2-7|14|TRBD2|TRBV6-6|-
CASRKYNSGDEQYF
TGTGCCAGCCGAAAATACAATAGCGGGGACGAGCAGTACTTC
>TRBJ2-5|15|TRBD2|TRBV7-3|once
CASSPAPAGEETQYF
TGTGCCAGCAGCCCCGCCCCCGCGGGGGAAGAGACCCAGTACTTC
>TRBJ2-1|15|-|TRBV5-6|-
CASSLVVSSYNEQFF
TGTGCCAGCAGCTTGGTCGTTAGCTCCTACAATGAGCAGTTCTTC
>TRBJ2-7|14|TRBD1|TRBV3-1/TRBV3-2|-
CASSQWDRHYEQYF
TGTGCCAGCAGCCAATGGGACAGACACTACGAGCAGTACTTC
>TRBJ1-2|13|-|TRBV11-2|-
CASSFGGDYGYTF
TGTGCCAGCAGCTTCGGAGGGGACTATGGCTACACCTTC
>TRBJ2-3|16|-|TRBV10-2|few
CASSEGSGAFTDTQYF
TGCGCCAGCAGTGAAGGTAGCGGTGCTTTCACAGATACGCAGTATTTT
>TRBJ2-1|15|TRBD2|TRBV9|-
CASSARLAEYNEQFF
TGTGCCAGCAGCGCGCGACTAGCGGAGTACAATGAGCAGTTCTTC